Reported below is one T cell receptor beta chain. Its antigen remains unidentified. This CDR3 contains 16 residues. After removal of 7 bases from V and 1 base from J, the junction contained 11 bases not matched to a gene. The germline V gene encodes CDR1 LNHNV and CDR2 YYDKDF (reference sequence). The protocol was immunoSEQ multiplex PCR, while the TCRdb copy is restricted to in-frame clones and leaves out a portion. The table includes some 48,000 clones, around 94% detected once. The donors were members of the validation cohort comprising approximately 110 subjects, separate from the roughly 670-subject first cohort. The data stem from a study of cytomegalovirus exposure and HLA in healthy donors. Study-wide context: The same platform used for the approximately 670 first-cohort repertoires was also used for the approximately 120 validation repertoires, as a later analysis reported. The study's findings and limits: The study recorded 160 or so TCR beta chains that were cytomegalovirus-associated. It was confirmed in vitro that a few of the CMV-associated chains were specific for CMV antigens.

The receptor's source is a young woman in good health and CMV-seropositive. The sequenced material came from PBMCs. The V call is TRBV15, the J call TRBJ1-1; 8 nucleotides line up with TRBD1. The CDR3 DNA reads as TGTGCCACCACCACAGGGGGGGCGTTAGGGAACACTGAAGCTTTCTTT. Its translation: CATTTGGALGNTEAFF.